These T cell receptor beta chains were read from a single sample in a study of cytomegalovirus exposure and HLA in healthy donors. The data were produced by immunoSEQ multiplex PCR, yet TCRdb's version contains in-frame clones alone and is incomplete. The repertoire holds some 110,000 clones, with 10% as singletons. Sequenced material: PBMCs. Source of these receptors: a man aged 35 to 55 in good health and CMV-seropositive. The CDR3 runs from the conserved cysteine through the conserved F or W. The order of the fields is CDR3 length, clone size, D gene, J gene, V gene, CDR3 DNA, CDR3 protein. D genes are given only for firm matches. Clone sizes are given selectively: once, few, many, or a class where the clone is expanded.

11 - - TRBJ2-7 TRBV11-2 TGTGCCAGCAGCTCTAGTATCGAGCAGTACTTC CASSSSIEQYF
15 - TRBD1 TRBJ1-2 TRBV2 TGTGCCAGCAGTCCACTTGACGGACAGGACTATGGCTACACCTTC CASSPLDGQDYGYTF
16 - - TRBJ1-3 TRBV5-1 TGCGCCAGCAGCTTGGAAGGTAGTCGGGAGAGTAGCACCATATATTTT CASSLEGSRESSTIYF
14 few TRBD1 TRBJ1-5 TRBV28 TGTGCCAGCAGTGGACAGGGTTTCAATCAGCCCCAGCATTTT CASSGQGFNQPQHF
15 - - TRBJ2-7 TRBV4-1 TGCGCCAGCAGCCAAGTGTGGACTACCTCCTACGAGCAGTACTTC CASSQVWTTSYEQYF
14 few - TRBJ2-5 TRBV30 TGTGCCTGGGTCACGGGGGAAGATATGGAGACCCAGTACTTC CAWVTGEDMETQYF
17 few TRBD2 TRBJ2-1 TRBV7-9 TGTGCCAGCAGCTATAACCAGGGACTAGTTAAAGACAATGAGCAGTTCTTC CASSYNQGLVKDNEQFF
13 few - TRBJ2-3 TRBV19 TGTGCCAGTAGTGTAACAAGCACAGATACGCAGTATTTT CASSVTSTDTQYF
14 - - TRBJ1-4 TRBV9 TGTGCCAGCAGCGTAGGGGGGGCTAATGAAAAACTGTTTTTT CASSVGGANEKLFF
16 - TRBD2 TRBJ2-2 TRBV5-1 TGCGCCAGCAGCTTGGGGGGAGAAGCGGGGACCGGGGAGCTGTTTTTT CASSLGGEAGTGELFF
14 few TRBD1 TRBJ2-7 TRBV10-3 TGTGCCATCACCAGGGACAGGGGGCACGACGAGCAGTACTTC CAITRDRGHDEQYF
13 few - TRBJ2-5 TRBV28 TGTGCCATCAAGGGGGAGTCGTTAGAGACCCAGTACTTC CAIKGESLETQYF
12 - - TRBJ1-5 TRBV19 TGTGCCAGCGAGTCCGGAGATCAGCCCCAGCATTTT CASESGDQPQHF
18 few TRBD2 TRBJ2-1 TRBV5-1 TGCGCCAGCAGCTTGGCCCCTAGCGGGATTCATCCCTACAATGAGCAGTTCTTC CASSLAPSGIHPYNEQFF
13 - - TRBJ2-7 TRBV27 TGTGCCAGCAGTTCACAGGGTTCGTACGAGCAGTACTTC CASSSQGSYEQYF
13 - - TRBJ2-5 TRBV27 TGTGCCAGCAGTTTTGGCAGGGAAGAGACCCAGTACTTC CASSFGREETQYF
11 few - TRBJ2-7 TRBV2 TGTGCCAGCAGATCTAGCGCCGAGCAGTACTTC CASRSSAEQYF
14 once TRBD2 TRBJ2-3 TRBV9 TGTGCCAGCAGCAAGGGGTTAGCGGGAGATACGCAGTATTTT CASSKGLAGDTQYF
16 - TRBD2 TRBJ2-3 TRBV9 TGTGCCAGCAGCGCCGGACTAGCGGGAGCTACAGATACGCAGTATTTT CASSAGLAGATDTQYF
15 - TRBD2 TRBJ2-7 TRBV27 TGTGCCAGCAGGAGGACTAGCGGGATGCCCTACGAGCAGTACTTC CASRRTSGMPYEQYF
16 - TRBD2 TRBJ2-1 TRBV11-3 TGTGCCAGCAGCTTAGTAGTGGCGGGAGATGATAATGAGCAGTTCTTC CASSLVVAGDDNEQFF
13 - TRBD2 TRBJ2-1 TRBV10-2 TGCGCCAGCATAATCGCGGGAGACAATGAGCAGTTCTTC CASIIAGDNEQFF
14 few - TRBJ1-5 TRBV7-2 TGTGCCAGCAGTAGGAGGGTTGGAAATCAGCCCCAGCATTTT CASSRRVGNQPQHF
16 few - TRBJ2-1 TRBV5-4 TGTGCCAGCAGCGACCGGGACAAGGGGGCCTACAATGAGCAGTTCTTC CASSDRDKGAYNEQFF
15 - TRBD2 TRBJ2-1 TRBV10-3 TGTGCCATCAGAGGATCTAGCGGGAGAGGTAGTCGGCAGTTCTTC CAIRGSSGRGSRQFF
16 - - TRBJ2-7 TRBV4-1 TGCGCCAGCAGCCAAGATCTGGAGACGGCCTCCTACGAGCAGTACTTC CASSQDLETASYEQYF
14 - - TRBJ2-2 TRBV19 TGTGCCAGTAGCTCAGGGATTGTTCCCGGGGAGCTGTTTTTT CASSSGIVPGELFF
14 - TRBD1 TRBJ1-1 TRBV6-1 TGTGCCAGCAGTTCAACAGGGGGTTACACTGAAGCTTTCTTT CASSSTGGYTEAFF
17 - TRBD1 TRBJ2-4 TRBV2 TGTGCCAGCGGGACAGGGGCCGCTCTGATAGCCAAAAACATTCAGTACTTC CASGTGAALIAKNIQYF
16 few - TRBJ2-1 TRBV5-1 TGCGCCAGCAGCTTAATACTAGGGACTTCCTACAATGAGCAGTTCTTC CASSLILGTSYNEQFF
17 - TRBD2 TRBJ2-3 TRBV11-3 TGTGCCAGCAGCCTATTGCGGGAGGCCTTTAGCACAGATACGCAGTATTTT CASSLLREAFSTDTQYF
15 few TRBD1 TRBJ1-1 TRBV5-1 TGCGCCAGCAGCCTACAGGGGGGGGTGGGCACTGAAGCTTTCTTT CASSLQGGVGTEAFF
11 - TRBD1 TRBJ1-4 TRBV29-1 TGCAGCGTTGAATCCGGGACAGGATTGTTTTTT CSVESGTGLFF
16 few TRBD2 TRBJ2-5 TRBV2 TGTGCCAGCAGTGGCCGGGGTAGCGGGAGTCTGGAGACCCAGTACTTC CASSGRGSGSLETQYF
15 many TRBD2 TRBJ2-4 TRBV19 TGTGCCAGTAGTATCAGTAGCGGGACGAGGGACATTCAGTACTTC CASSISSGTRDIQYF
16 few TRBD1 TRBJ2-1 TRBV4-3 TGCGCCAGCAGCCCCTTAGGAACAGGGGGTGAAAATGAGCAGTTCTTC CASSPLGTGGENEQFF
15 - - TRBJ1-2 TRBV29-1 TGCAGCGCTGGGGCAGGACCCAACCACCTCTATGGCTACACCTTC CSAGAGPNHLYGYTF
14 few - TRBJ2-7 TRBV11-2 TGTGCCAGCAGCTTAGTGGGCACGTCCTACGAGCAGTACTTC CASSLVGTSYEQYF
16 few TRBD2 TRBJ2-1 TRBV28 TGTGCCAGCAGTTTTGGGCTAGCGGGAAGCAGGTATGAGCAGTTCTTC CASSFGLAGSRYEQFF
15 few TRBD2 TRBJ2-7 TRBV7-3 TGTGCCAGCAGCATGGGACTAGCGGGAGGGTACGAGCAGTACTTC CASSMGLAGGYEQYF
16 - TRBD1 TRBJ2-7 TRBV23-1 TGCGCCAGCAGTCCCTATAGAACAGGGGCCCCCTACGAGCAGTACTTC CASSPYRTGAPYEQYF
13 - - TRBJ1-2 TRBV19 TGTGCCAGTAGTATGTCGGTTAGAGGGGGCTACACCTTC CASSMSVRGGYTF
17 few - TRBJ2-2 TRBV23-1 TGCGCCAGCAGTCAATGGAAAACTAAGCCGAACACCGGGGAGCTGTTTTTT CASSQWKTKPNTGELFF
15 few TRBD2 TRBJ2-7 TRBV7-2 TGTGCCAGCAGACTAGCGGGAGGGCCTTCCTACGAGCAGTACTTC CASRLAGGPSYEQYF
15 few TRBD1 TRBJ2-1 TRBV6-4 TGTGCCAGCAGTGACGGGACAGGCTCCTACAATGAGCAGTTCTTC CASSDGTGSYNEQFF
14 - - TRBJ2-2 TRBV4-2 TGTGCCAGCAGCCAAGATCCCGAGGTGGGGGAGCTGTTTTTT CASSQDPEVGELFF
16 - TRBD1 TRBJ2-5 TRBV5-4 TGTGCCAGCAGCCTAAGGACAGGGGCCAAGCAAGAGACCCAGTACTTC CASSLRTGAKQETQYF
13 few - TRBJ2-7 TRBV19 TGTGCCAGTAGTATTAGGCAGGTTGACGAGCAGTACTTC CASSIRQVDEQYF
14 - - TRBJ2-3 TRBV9 TGTGCCAGCAGCGTAGGACAGGGCACAGATACGCAGTATTTT CASSVGQGTDTQYF